Presented here are 18 T cell receptor beta chains from one specimen sequenced in a study of T cell responses to AZD1222 COVID-19 vaccine. Sequenced by immunoSEQ multiplex PCR; TCRdb stores in-frame clones only, minus some. The data show around 110,000 clones, roughly 93% seen once. Sample: peripheral blood, taken on day 0 of AZD1222 vaccination. These receptors were taken from an adult in good health.

The chain couples TRBV2 to TRBJ2-5, with D maybe TRBD2 (6 bases). V was clipped by 6 bases and J by 3 bases, with 14 bases between them. This CDR3 region has 14 residues. The germline CDR1 and CDR2 sequences are SNHLY and FYNNEI. DNA for the CDR3: TGTGCCAGCAGACTTAGCGGAGGGAAAGAGACCCAGTACTTC. Translating it yields CASRLSGGKETQYF.

The chain joins TRBV28 to TRBJ2-7; D remains ambiguous. Germline-derived CDR1 and CDR2 are MDHEN and SYDVKM. V shed 3 bases and J shed 7 bases, with 7 bases lying between them. The CDR3 sequence is 11 residues long. This CDR3 is CASSLAREQYF. The DNA of the CDR3 is TGTGCCAGCAGTTTGGCTAGAGAGCAGTACTTC. The entire variable domain, with the rest obtained from reference TRBV28 and TRBJ2-7, is as follows: DVKVTQSSRYLVKRTGEKVFLECVQDMDHENMFWYRQDPGLGLRLIYFSYDVKMKEKGDIPEGYSVSREKKERFSLILESASTNQTSMYLCASSLAREQYFGPGTRLTVT.

The J gene is TRBJ1-5, the V gene TRBV27; 8 bases fit TRBD1. The CDR3 length is 14 residues. V dropped 2 bases and J dropped 6; count of bases not matched to a gene: 3. Germline V gene data show CDR1 as MNHEY and CDR2 as SMNVEV (reference sequence). This CDR3 is CASSLNGQGQPQHF. DNA of the CDR3: TGTGCCAGCAGTTTAAATGGACAGGGTCAGCCCCAGCATTTT.

The chain joins TRBV7-9 to TRBJ1-2; D call uncertain. Per germline, CDR1 SEHNR and CDR2 FQNEAQ (reference sequence). The CDR3 is 13 amino acids. V lost 3 bases, J lost 0 bases, and 5 bases lay in between. Here the CDR3 reads CASSFDTNYGYTF. In DNA form, the CDR3 reads TGTGCCAGCAGCTTTGACACTAACTATGGCTACACCTTC.

The chain combines TRBV19 with TRBJ2-3; 11 bases agree with TRBD1. Germline V gene lookup returns CDR1 LNHDA and CDR2 SQIVND (reference sequence). The CDR3 sequence is 15 residues long. Trimming removed 7 bases from V and 5 bases from J; junction bases left unmatched: 8. The CDR3 region has the DNA TGTGCCAGTAACACGGGACAGGGGGTAATAGATACGCAGTATTTT. Translating gives CASNTGQGVIDTQYF.

This sequence joins TRBV19 and TRBJ1-1; D ambiguous. The length of the CDR3 is 12 residues. Germline V gene data show CDR1 as LNHDA and CDR2 as SQIVND (reference sequence). The V end was cut by 3 bases, the J end by 7 bases, with 9 bases between. The CDR3 DNA reads as TGTGCCAGTAGTATCGGAACGATTGAAGCTTTCTTT. Translating gives CASSIGTIEAFF.

Only one count was recorded for this clone. This chain's CDR3 is CASRRLGKSEQYF. CDR3 nucleotide sequence: TGTGCCAGTAGGAGACTAGGGAAGTCCGAGCAGTACTTC. The gene calls are TRBV11-2 and TRBJ2-7; a possible D gene is TRBD2 (6 bases). The ends were cut back, 9 bases at V and 6 bases at J, with 18 bases in the middle. The CDR3 extends over 13 amino acids. Per germline, CDR1 SGHAT and CDR2 FQNNGV.

The chain is built from TRBV5-1 and TRBJ2-5, with D unresolved. The CDR3 extends over 14 amino acids. V dropped 0 bases and J dropped 2 bases, with 8 bases sitting between them. Germline V CDR1 and CDR2: SGHRS, YFSETQ. The CDR3 is CASSLVGSQETQYF. CDR3 nucleotide sequence: TGCGCCAGCAGCTTGGTCGGGTCACAAGAGACCCAGTACTTC.

This clone was counted ten times or more. The chain links TRBV23-1 to TRBJ2-7, with a tentative D call TRBD2 (5 bases). TRBV23-1 counts as an open reading frame of uncertain function. The V and J ends lost 1 base and 5 bases respectively, with 9 bases between them. This CDR3 region has 13 residues. This CDR3 reads CASSQFGKDEQYF. CDR3 nucleotide sequence: TGCGCCAGCAGTCAATTCGGGAAAGACGAGCAGTACTTC.

A word on this clone: The same CDR3 arises from other DNA sequences in this sample as well. The V call is TRBV29-1, the J call TRBJ1-2; a weak D match, TRBD1 (6 bases). The germline CDR1 and CDR2 sequences are SQVTM and ANQGSEA. This CDR3 is 12 amino acids long. The V end lost 4 bases, the J end lost 8 bases, and 14 bases lay between the germline ends. CDR3 protein: CSVGGSGGGYTF. Written as DNA, the CDR3 is TGCAGCGTTGGAGGTTCGGGGGGCGGCTACACCTTC.

V gene TRBV7-9 combines with J gene TRBJ2-3; no clear D. The CDR3 covers 13 residues. V was shortened by 4 bases and J by 4 bases, with 9 bases between the two germline ends. Germline CDR1 and CDR2: SEHNR and FQNEAQ (reference sequence). CDR3 amino acids: CASSSPGPDTQYF. The CDR3, as DNA: TGTGCCAGCAGCTCCCCTGGACCAGATACGCAGTATTTT.

The chain employs TRBV6-4 and TRBJ2-3, with D perhaps matching TRBD2 (5 bases). V was shortened by 4 bases and J by 3 bases, with 11 bases between the two germline ends. The CDR3 has 14 residues. Germline assignment: CDR1 MRHNA and CDR2 SNTAGT. This CDR3 is CASSVNGDTDTQYF. In nucleotides, the CDR3 is TGTGCCAGCAGTGTAAACGGGGATACAGATACGCAGTATTTT.

This chain connects TRBV27 to TRBJ2-1, with D possibly matching TRBD2 (5 bases). Trimming shortened V by 7 bases and J by 4 bases, and 23 bases separated the two germline ends. CDR1 and CDR2 (germline): MNHEY, SMNVEV (reference sequence). This CDR3 contains 17 residues. CDR3 protein: CASTLSGGAANYNEQFF. The CDR3 nucleotides are TGTGCCAGCACCCTATCAGGCGGAGCGGCTAATTACAATGAGCAGTTCTTC.

This rearrangement joins TRBV29-1 to TRBJ1-1; weak D call: TRBD1 (6 bases). This CDR3 contains 13 residues. Germline V lookup: CDR1 SQVTM, CDR2 ANQGSEA. The germline V and J ends were trimmed by 6 bases and 1 base, with 12 bases remaining between them. CDR3: CSVHRTENTEAFF. CDR3 sequence (DNA): TGCAGCGTCCACAGGACAGAGAACACTGAAGCTTTCTTT.

This clone was seen only once. The V call is TRBV7-9, the J call TRBJ2-1, with 7 bases aligning to TRBD1. The CDR3 is 16 amino acids. The V segment lost 5 bases and the J segment 0 bases; nucleotides outside the gene matches: 7. The germline gives CDR1 SEHNR, CDR2 FQNEAQ (reference sequence). The DNA for the CDR3 is TGTGCCAGCAGCCCGAGACAGGGCCCCTCCTACAATGAGCAGTTCTTC. This encodes CASSPRQGPSYNEQFF.

The chain uses TRBV5-1 and TRBJ2-7, with D hard to call. Trimming took off 3 bases at V and 0 bases at J, with 7 bases between the two ends. The CDR3 length is 13 residues. The germline V gene has CDR1 SGHRS and CDR2 YFSETQ. The CDR3 is CASSSGSSYEQYF. CDR3 sequence (DNA): TGCGCCAGCAGCTCCGGTTCCTCCTACGAGCAGTACTTC.

V is TRBV19 and J is TRBJ2-7; D unresolved. The CDR3 covers 15 residues. V was trimmed by 0 bases and J by 2 bases, leaving 11 bases between them. Germline V gene sequence: CDR1 LNHDA, CDR2 SQIVND (reference sequence). This CDR3 reads CASSIDLGYPYEQYF. DNA for the CDR3: TGTGCCAGTAGTATAGATCTCGGGTACCCCTACGAGCAGTACTTC.

The chain combines TRBV6-5 with TRBJ2-2; D not resolved. The V end lost 5 bases, the J end lost 5 bases, and 12 bases lay between the germline ends. Germline loops: CDR1 MNHEY, CDR2 SVGAGI. The CDR3 totals 14 residues. The CDR3 here is CASSRTVTTGELFF. The CDR3 DNA sequence: TGTGCCAGCAGTCGCACTGTTACTACCGGGGAGCTGTTTTTT.